This T cell receptor beta chain was sequenced in a study of cytomegalovirus exposure and HLA in healthy donors. Study as a whole: The approximately 670 first-cohort repertoires and the approximately 130 validation repertoires shared the same platform, a later analysis reported. General study results and limits: The study listed approximately 170 cytomegalovirus-associated TCR beta chains. Some public TCRs appeared in many individuals, while most sequences were rare. Using the classifier, cytomegalovirus status was reportedly diagnosed with high specificity and sensitivity.

Notes on this clone: Its specificity is unknown.

TCRdb keeps only in-frame clones here, not all; method: immunoSEQ multiplex PCR. The sample includes about 84,000 clones, roughly 93% of them seen just once. With V trimmed by 5 bases and J by 1 base, 6 bases remained unmatched. CDR1 and CDR2 from the germline V gene are KGHSH and LQKENI. CDR3 length: 15 residues. The rearrangement uses TRBV18 and TRBJ2-7, with 9 bases lining up with TRBD2. The sequenced sample consisted of PBMCs. The TCR comes from a young man in good health and CMV-seronegative. As DNA, the CDR3 is TGTGCCAGCTCAGCGACTAGCGGTCCTTCCTACGAGCAGTACTTC. Translating it yields CASSATSGPSYEQYF.